The 30 T cell receptor beta chains below come from one sample, sequenced in a study of shared clonotypes between healthy human individuals. Profiled with immunoSEQ multiplex PCR; TCRdb holds only in-frame clones, not every one. The profile shows just over 2,000,000 clones, over 85% of them singletons. The source material was naive CD4+ T cells sorted from blood. The subset here: CD45RA+ positively selected. Receptor source: a young man in good health.

The chain has TRBV4-1 and TRBJ2-3; D is possibly TRBD2 (6 bases). The germline gives CDR1 MGHRA, CDR2 YSYEKL. With 6 bases removed from V and 13 bases from J, the gap between germline ends came to 29 bases. The CDR3 runs 16 residues. As DNA, the CDR3 is TGCGCCAGCAGGATGGTAGGGGACTCCTCCGTCGAGATAAAGTATTTT. Its translation is CASRMVGDSSVEIKYF.

The rearrangement links TRBV4-1 to TRBJ1-5, with D perhaps matching TRBD1 (6 bases). The ends were cut back, 0 bases at V and 0 bases at J, with 15 bases in the middle. The CDR3 is 18 amino acids. Germline CDR1 MGHRA, CDR2 YSYEKL. The CDR3 sequence is CASSQDSGQIGSNQPQHF. The CDR3 nucleotides read TGCGCCAGCAGCCAAGATTCCGGACAGATTGGTAGCAATCAGCCCCAGCATTTT.

The chain uses TRBV10-1 and TRBJ2-2, with D perhaps being TRBD1 or TRBD2 (6 bases each). Per the germline V gene, CDR1 is WNHNN and CDR2 is SYGVQD (reference sequence). Between the trimmed V and J ends, which lost 8 bases and 4 bases, there was a span of 14 bases. This CDR3 is 14 amino acids long. The CDR3 sequence: CASALGGGTGELFF. Here the CDR3 DNA reads TGCGCCAGCGCTTTAGGGGGAGGCACCGGGGAGCTGTTTTTT.

The chain joins TRBV18 to TRBJ1-4; no clear D gene. V dropped 1 base and J dropped 8 bases, with 14 bases sitting between them. Germline assignment: CDR1 KGHSH and CDR2 LQKENI. The CDR3 is made up of 15 amino acids. The CDR3 region is CASSPRGPPEEKLFF. The CDR3 nucleotides are TGTGCCAGCTCACCACGAGGCCCTCCGGAGGAAAAACTGTTTTTT.

Only a few counts were recorded for this clone. The gene calls are TRBV6-5 and TRBJ1-5; a possible D gene is TRBD1 (6 bases). Germline V gene lookup returns CDR1 MNHEY and CDR2 SVGAGI. The CDR3 is 14 amino acids. V gave up 8 bases and J gave up 2 bases, with 13 bases separating them. The CDR3 DNA follows: TGTGCCAGCGGGGGCGAGGGACGCAATCAGCCCCAGCATTTT. Encoded protein: CASGGEGRNQPQHF.

The gene calls are TRBV10-3 and TRBJ2-5, with D possibly matching TRBD1 (5 bases). CDR1 is ENHRY, CDR2 SYGVKD, per germline. The germline V and J ends were trimmed by 6 bases and 1 base, with 9 bases remaining between them. The CDR3 totals 13 residues. The CDR3 spells CAISRTSQETQYF. The CDR3 coding sequence is TGTGCCATCAGCAGGACAAGCCAAGAGACCCAGTACTTC.

The V and J genes are TRBV5-6 and TRBJ2-7; maybe TRBD2 (6 bases). Germline CDR1 and CDR2: SGHDT and YYEEEE. The V end lost 1 base, the J end lost 2 bases, and 10 bases lay between the germline ends. The CDR3 length is 14 residues. Here the CDR3 reads CASSLSGETYEQYF. The CDR3 region has the DNA TGTGCCAGCAGCTTGTCGGGGGAGACCTACGAGCAGTACTTC.

V usage is TRBV7-3 and J usage is TRBJ2-3; D ambiguous. The CDR3 spans 13 residues. CDR1 SGHTA and CDR2 FQGTGA come from the germline V gene. With 5 bases removed from V and 8 bases from J, the gap between germline ends came to 14 bases. The CDR3 reads CASSPPPFATQYF. The CDR3 DNA sequence: TGTGCCAGCAGCCCCCCTCCTTTTGCTACGCAGTATTTT. Full variable domain (remainder filled in from reference TRBV7-3 and TRBJ2-3): GAGVSQTPSNKVTEKGKYVELRCDPISGHTALYWYRQSLGQGPEFLIYFQGTGAADDSGLPNDRFFAVRPEGSVSTLKIQRTERGDSAVYLCASSPPPFATQYFGPGTRLTVL.

J is TRBJ2-2 and V is TRBV10-3; D perhaps matches TRBD1 (5 bases). Deletions cut 2 bases from V and 1 base from J, with 8 bases between. The CDR3 spans 15 residues. Germline V gene sequence: CDR1 ENHRY, CDR2 SYGVKD. CDR3 residues: CAISEDRVNTGELFF. The CDR3 nucleotides read TGTGCCATCAGTGAGGACAGAGTGAACACCGGGGAGCTGTTTTTT.

V is TRBV5-6 and J is TRBJ2-7, with D tentatively TRBD1 (6 bases). Trimming removed 0 bases at V and 10 bases at J, with 17 bases between. The germline CDR1 and CDR2 sequences are SGHDT and YYEEEE. The CDR3 loop spans 14 amino acids. The CDR3: CASSLGVGGTAQYF. The CDR3 DNA follows: TGTGCCAGCAGCTTGGGGGTAGGGGGTACGGCCCAGTACTTC.

The chain uses TRBV19 and TRBJ2-3; D gene unclear. The length of the CDR3 is 16 residues. The ends were cut back, 4 bases at V and 1 base at J, with 15 bases in the middle. In germline, CDR1 is LNHDA, CDR2 SQIVND (reference sequence). CDR3 coding DNA: TGTGCCAGTAGTAGGGTCGCTTCTGGTGGCACAGATACGCAGTATTTT. Amino acid sequence: CASSRVASGGTDTQYF.

The chain combines TRBV2 with TRBJ2-5, with D maybe TRBD1 (5 bases). V lost 4 bases and J lost 5, with 11 bases in between. From germline, CDR1 is SNHLY and CDR2 FYNNEI. This CDR3 comprises 13 residues. This CDR3 is CASSGWGGETQYF. In nucleotides, the CDR3 is TGTGCCAGCAGTGGGTGGGGCGGCGAGACCCAGTACTTC.

The chain joins TRBV29-1 to TRBJ1-4, with no clear D. The length of the CDR3 is 13 residues. V dropped 0 bases and J dropped 3 bases, with 5 bases sitting between them. Germline CDR1 is SQVTM and CDR2 is ANQGSEA. The CDR3 DNA reads TGCAGCGTTGAAGATCAATCTAATGAAAAACTGTTTTTT. Residues: CSVEDQSNEKLFF.

The chain carries TRBV6-5 and TRBJ2-4; the D call may be TRBD1 or TRBD2 (5 bases each). The V gene lost 7 bases and the J gene lost 4 bases, with 11 bases spanning the gap. CDR3 length: 13 residues. The V gene's germline CDR1 is MNHEY and CDR2 SVGAGI. The chain's CDR3 is CASTGAGKNIQYF. CDR3 nucleotide sequence: TGTGCCAGCACCGGGGCAGGAAAAAACATTCAGTACTTC.

The V and J genes are TRBV7-2 and TRBJ2-3; TRBD2 might be the D (5 bases). Trimming stripped 1 base from V and 5 bases from J, with 10 bases between. The CDR3 is 14 residues long. Germline assignment: CDR1 SGHTA and CDR2 FQGNSA. CDR3 bases: TGTGCCAGCAGCTTAGATCTAGCATTAGATACGCAGTATTTT. This translates into CASSLDLALDTQYF.

The chain has TRBV6-5 and TRBJ1-1, with unresolved D. Between the trimmed V and J ends, which lost 2 bases and 2 bases, there was a span of 12 bases. Per the germline V gene, CDR1 is MNHEY and CDR2 is SVGAGI. The CDR3 is 15 residues long. CDR3 residues: CASSYGWISNTEAFF. CDR3 DNA: TGTGCCAGCAGTTACGGTTGGATTTCCAACACTGAAGCTTTCTTT.

The rearrangement links TRBV7-2 to TRBJ1-5, with a tentative D call TRBD1 (6 bases). Germline CDR1 and CDR2: SGHTA and FQGNSA. The ends were cut back, 1 base at V and 7 bases at J, with 14 bases in the middle. The CDR3 is made up of 15 amino acids. CDR3 region: CASSLDTGFIQPQHF. CDR3 DNA sequence: TGTGCCAGCAGCTTAGACACAGGGTTCATACAGCCCCAGCATTTT.

V gene TRBV12-5 combines with J gene TRBJ1-3; D ambiguous. Looked up from germline, CDR1 is LGHNT and CDR2 is FRNRAP. The germline V and J ends were trimmed by 0 bases and 0 bases, with 12 bases remaining between them. The CDR3 loop spans 17 amino acids. In DNA form, the CDR3 reads TGTGCTAGTGGTTTGGTAGAGAAGTCATTCTCTGGAAACACCATATATTTT. This translates into CASGLVEKSFSGNTIYF.

The chain employs TRBV30 and TRBJ2-3, with D perhaps matching TRBD2 (6 bases). The length of the CDR3 is 12 residues. The germline V and J ends were trimmed by 4 bases and 6 bases, with 11 bases remaining between them. Looked up from germline, CDR1 is GTSNPN and CDR2 is SVGIG (reference sequence). In DNA form, the CDR3 reads TGTGCCTGGAACCCTGGGGGGGATACGCAGTATTTT. This encodes CAWNPGGDTQYF.

This chain connects TRBV30 to TRBJ2-2; D ambiguous. The germline V gene has CDR1 GTSNPN and CDR2 SVGIG (reference sequence). Trimming pared 4 bases from V and 6 bases from J, leaving 6 bases between. The CDR3 covers 11 residues. CDR3 DNA sequence: TGTGCCTGGACGAGAGCCGGGGAGCTGTTTTTT. It codes for CAWTRAGELFF. Filled out from reference TRBV30 and TRBJ2-2, the complete variable domain reads SQTIHQWPATLVQPVGSPLSLECTVEGTSNPNLYWYRQAAGRGLQLLFYSVGIGQISSEVPQNLSASRPQDRQFILSSKKLLLSDSGFYLCAWTRAGELFFGEGSRLTVL.

This chain connects TRBV5-1 to TRBJ2-3, with D unresolved. From germline, CDR1 is SGHRS and CDR2 YFSETQ. Trimming took off 7 bases at V and 2 bases at J, with 20 bases between the two ends. This CDR3 spans 16 amino acids. CDR3 nucleotides: TGCGCCAGCGGACCTCAAGGGAAGACCTACACAGATACGCAGTATTTT. It specifies CASGPQGKTYTDTQYF.

The V and J genes are TRBV14 and TRBJ2-3, with 12 bases identical to TRBD2. The trim removed 2 bases at V and 0 bases at J, leaving 3 bases unmatched. Germline V gene sequence: CDR1 SGHDN, CDR2 FVKESK. CDR3 length: 17 residues. The CDR3 sequence is CASSQLAGGPSTDTQYF. For the CDR3, the DNA is TGTGCCAGCAGCCAACTAGCGGGAGGGCCTAGCACAGATACGCAGTATTTT.

The genes are TRBV15 and TRBJ2-5; no clear D gene. The germline gives CDR1 LNHNV, CDR2 YYDKDF (reference sequence). This CDR3 has 12 residues. The V and J ends lost 3 bases and 5 bases respectively, with 7 bases between them. The CDR3 DNA reads as TGTGCCACCAGCAGGGCCGGGGAGACCCAGTACTTC. Its protein product is CATSRAGETQYF. Full variable domain (remainder filled in from reference TRBV15 and TRBJ2-5): DAMVIQNPRYQVTQFGKPVTLSCSQTLNHNVMYWYQQKSSQAPKLLFHYYDKDFNNEADTPDNFQSRRPNTSFCFLDIRSPGLGDTAMYLCATSRAGETQYFGPGTRLLVL.

V is TRBV5-4 and J is TRBJ2-7; TRBD1 agrees at 9 bases. There are 16 residues in the CDR3. J gave up 0 bases and V 4 bases, and 8 bases lay outside the gene matches. Germline V gives CDR1 SGHNT, CDR2 YYREEE (reference sequence). The CDR3 here is CASSPPGQGHSYEQYF. The CDR3, as DNA: TGTGCCAGCAGCCCCCCGGGACAGGGTCACTCCTACGAGCAGTACTTC.

The chain couples TRBV11-2 to TRBJ2-5; 9 bases line up with TRBD2. The germline V gene has CDR1 SGHAT and CDR2 FQNNGV. The CDR3 length is 15 residues. The junction had 4 bases not matched to a gene; V was cut back by 3 bases and J by 2 bases. CDR3 residues: CASSFSGGGQETQYF. The CDR3 bases are TGTGCCAGCAGCTTTAGCGGGGGCGGGCAAGAGACCCAGTACTTC.

A single count supports this clone. This chain connects TRBV2 to TRBJ1-6, with TRBD1 identical over 7 bases. The CDR3 consists of 15 residues. J lost 5 bases, V lost 6 bases, and 7 bases had no gene match. Germline lookup yields CDR1 SNHLY and CDR2 FYNNEI. CDR3 region: CASSPPGQNNSPLHF. CDR3 in DNA: TGTGCCAGCAGCCCACCGGGACAGAATAATTCACCCCTCCACTTT.

In the case of this clone: The same CDR3 arises from other DNA sequences in this sample as well. This chain uses TRBV10-3 with TRBJ1-5; D may be TRBD1 (6 bases). The V end was cut by 3 bases, the J end by 1 base, with 10 bases between. The V gene's germline CDR1 is ENHRY and CDR2 SYGVKD. The CDR3 spans 15 residues. For the CDR3, the DNA is TGTGCCATCAGTGACGGGGGGCCCAGCAATCAGCCCCAGCATTTT. The encoded protein is CAISDGGPSNQPQHF.

The V and J genes are TRBV19 and TRBJ2-7; 9 bases line up with TRBD1. Germline V gene data show CDR1 as LNHDA and CDR2 as SQIVND (reference sequence). V lost 8 bases and J lost 2; bases outside the gene matches: 7. The CDR3 extends over 14 amino acids. DNA for the CDR3: TGTGCCAGTCACAGACAGGGGGTGACCTACGAGCAGTACTTC. Protein product: CASHRQGVTYEQYF.

The rearrangement joins TRBV5-1 to TRBJ2-3; the match to TRBD2 covers 12 bases. This CDR3 is built from 16 residues. Germline-derived CDR1 and CDR2 are SGHRS and YFSETQ. After removal of 0 bases from V and 4 bases from J, the junction contained 3 bases not matched to a gene. The chain's CDR3 is CASSLAPSGGADTQYF. CDR3 DNA sequence: TGCGCCAGCAGCTTGGCCCCTAGCGGGGGGGCAGATACGCAGTATTTT.

This chain links TRBV5-1 with TRBJ2-7; 11 bases are a match to TRBD2. The CDR3 extends over 14 amino acids. Trimming took 6 bases from V and 2 from J; bases not matched to a gene: 4. From germline, CDR1 is SGHRS and CDR2 YFSETQ. CDR3 nucleotides: TGCGCCAGCACAAGACTAGCGGGAACCTACGAGCAGTACTTC. Amino acid sequence: CASTRLAGTYEQYF.